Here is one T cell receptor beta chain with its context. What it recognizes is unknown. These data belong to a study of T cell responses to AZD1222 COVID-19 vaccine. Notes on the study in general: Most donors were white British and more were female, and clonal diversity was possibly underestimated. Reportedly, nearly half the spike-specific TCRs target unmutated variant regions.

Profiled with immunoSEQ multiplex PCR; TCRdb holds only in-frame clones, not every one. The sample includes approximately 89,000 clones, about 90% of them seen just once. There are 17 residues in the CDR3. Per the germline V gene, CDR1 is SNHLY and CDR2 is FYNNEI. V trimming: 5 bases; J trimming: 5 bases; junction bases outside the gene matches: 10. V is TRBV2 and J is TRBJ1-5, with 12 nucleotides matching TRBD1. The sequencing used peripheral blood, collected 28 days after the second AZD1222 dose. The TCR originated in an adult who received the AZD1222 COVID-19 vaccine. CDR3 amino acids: CASSIRDRGRGHQPQHF. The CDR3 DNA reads TGTGCCAGCAGTATCCGGGACAGGGGGCGAGGGCATCAGCCCCAGCATTTT.